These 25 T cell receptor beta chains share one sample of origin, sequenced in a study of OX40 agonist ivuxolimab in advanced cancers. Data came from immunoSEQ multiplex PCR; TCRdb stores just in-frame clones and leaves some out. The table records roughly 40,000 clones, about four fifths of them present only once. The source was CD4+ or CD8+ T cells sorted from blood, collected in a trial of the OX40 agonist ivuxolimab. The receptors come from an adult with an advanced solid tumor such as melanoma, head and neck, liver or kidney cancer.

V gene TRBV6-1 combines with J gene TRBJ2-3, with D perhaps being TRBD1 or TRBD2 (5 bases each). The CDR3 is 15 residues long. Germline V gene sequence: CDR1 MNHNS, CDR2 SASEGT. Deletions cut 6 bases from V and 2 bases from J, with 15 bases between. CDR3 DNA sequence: TGTGCCAGCAGCTCCCGGGACGCATACACAGATACGCAGTATTTT. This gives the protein CASSSRDAYTDTQYF.

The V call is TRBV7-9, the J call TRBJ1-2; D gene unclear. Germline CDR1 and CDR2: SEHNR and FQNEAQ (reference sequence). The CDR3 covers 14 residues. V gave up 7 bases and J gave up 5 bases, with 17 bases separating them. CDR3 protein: CASTYGMTLYGYTF. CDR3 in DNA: TGTGCCAGCACCTACGGAATGACCTTGTATGGCTACACCTTC. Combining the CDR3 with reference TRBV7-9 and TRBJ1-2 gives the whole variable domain DTGVSQNPRHKITKRGQNVTFRCDPISEHNRLYWYRQTLGQGPEFLTYFQNEAQLEKSRLLSDRFSAERPKGSFSTLEIQRTEQGDSAMYLCASTYGMTLYGYTFGSGTRLTVV.

CDR3 sequence: CASSLGTAEANQPQHF. Written as DNA, the CDR3 is TGTGCCAGCAGCTTGGGGACAGCCGAAGCAAATCAGCCCCAGCATTTT. The chain carries TRBV5-8 and TRBJ1-5; a possible D gene is TRBD1 (6 bases). Germline CDR1 SGHTS, CDR2 YDEGEE. Trimming stripped 0 bases from V and 4 bases from J, with 14 bases between. The CDR3 runs 16 residues.

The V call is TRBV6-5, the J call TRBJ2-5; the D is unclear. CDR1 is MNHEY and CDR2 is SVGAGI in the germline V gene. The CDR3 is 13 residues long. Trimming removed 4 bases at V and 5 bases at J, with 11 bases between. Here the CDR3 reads CASSSSTWETQYF. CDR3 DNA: TGTGCCAGCAGTTCCAGCACCTGGGAGACCCAGTACTTC.

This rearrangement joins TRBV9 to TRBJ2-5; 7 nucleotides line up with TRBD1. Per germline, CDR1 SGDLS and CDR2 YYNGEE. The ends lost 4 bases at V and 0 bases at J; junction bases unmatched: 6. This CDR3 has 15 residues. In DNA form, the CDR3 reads TGTGCCAGCAGCTTCTTCGGGACAGACCAAGAGACCCAGTACTTC. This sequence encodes CASSFFGTDQETQYF. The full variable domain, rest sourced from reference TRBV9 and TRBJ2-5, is DSGVTQTPKHLITATGQRVTLRCSPRSGDLSVYWYQQSLDQGLQFLIQYYNGEERAKGNILERFSAQQFPDLHSELNLSSLELGDSALYFCASSFFGTDQETQYFGPGTRLLVL.

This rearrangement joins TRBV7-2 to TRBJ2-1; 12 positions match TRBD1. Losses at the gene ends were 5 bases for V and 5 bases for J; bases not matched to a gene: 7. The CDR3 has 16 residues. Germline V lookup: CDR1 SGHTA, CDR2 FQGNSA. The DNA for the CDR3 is TGTGCCAGCAGCCCCTCGGGACAGGGGGCAAACAATGAGCAGTTCTTC. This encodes CASSPSGQGANNEQFF.

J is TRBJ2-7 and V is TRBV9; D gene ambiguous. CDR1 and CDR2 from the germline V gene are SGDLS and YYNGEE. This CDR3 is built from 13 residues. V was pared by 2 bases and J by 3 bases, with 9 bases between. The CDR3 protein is CASSVSSYYEQYF. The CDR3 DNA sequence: TGTGCCAGCAGCGTTAGCAGCTACTACGAGCAGTACTTC.

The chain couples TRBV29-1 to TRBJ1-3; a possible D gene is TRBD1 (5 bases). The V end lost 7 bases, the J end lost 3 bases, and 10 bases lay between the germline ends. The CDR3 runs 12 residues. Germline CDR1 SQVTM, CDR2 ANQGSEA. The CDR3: CSAATDGNTIYF. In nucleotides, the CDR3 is TGCAGCGCGGCGACAGATGGAAACACCATATATTTT.

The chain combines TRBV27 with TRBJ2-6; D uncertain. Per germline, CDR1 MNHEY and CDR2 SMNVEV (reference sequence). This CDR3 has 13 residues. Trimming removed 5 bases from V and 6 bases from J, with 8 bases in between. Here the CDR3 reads CASSLFSANVLTF. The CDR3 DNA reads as TGTGCCAGCAGTCTTTTTTCGGCCAACGTCCTGACTTTC.

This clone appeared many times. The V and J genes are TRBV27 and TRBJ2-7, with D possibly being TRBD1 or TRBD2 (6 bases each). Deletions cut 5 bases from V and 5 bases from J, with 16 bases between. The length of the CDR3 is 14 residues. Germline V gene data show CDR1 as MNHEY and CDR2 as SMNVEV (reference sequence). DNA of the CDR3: TGTGCCAGCAGTACGCCGGGGGCCGTCAACGAGCAGTACTTC. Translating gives CASSTPGAVNEQYF.

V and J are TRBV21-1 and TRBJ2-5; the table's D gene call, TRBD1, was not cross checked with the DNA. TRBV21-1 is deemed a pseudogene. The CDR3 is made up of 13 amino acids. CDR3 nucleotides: TGTGCCAGCAGCAACGGCAGGGTAGAGACCCAGTACTTC. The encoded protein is CASSNGRVETQYF.

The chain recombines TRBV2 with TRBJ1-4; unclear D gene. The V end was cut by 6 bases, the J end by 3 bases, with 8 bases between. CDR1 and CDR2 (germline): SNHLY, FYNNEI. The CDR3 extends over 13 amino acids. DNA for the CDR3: TGTGCCAGCAGGGATGGACCTAATGAAAAACTGTTTTTT. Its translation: CASRDGPNEKLFF. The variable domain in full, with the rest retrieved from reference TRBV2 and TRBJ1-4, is EPEVTQTPSHQVTQMGQEVILRCVPISNHLYFYWYRQILGQKVEFLVSFYNNEISEKSEIFDDQFSVERPDGSNFTLKIRSTKLEDSAMYFCASRDGPNEKLFFGSGTQLSVL.

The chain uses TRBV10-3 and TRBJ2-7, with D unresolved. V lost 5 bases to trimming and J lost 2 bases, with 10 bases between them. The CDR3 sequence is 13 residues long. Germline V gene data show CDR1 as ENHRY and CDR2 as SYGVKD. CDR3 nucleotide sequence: TGTGCCATCAGTTCGCCGACAACCTACGAGCAGTACTTC. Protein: CAISSPTTYEQYF.

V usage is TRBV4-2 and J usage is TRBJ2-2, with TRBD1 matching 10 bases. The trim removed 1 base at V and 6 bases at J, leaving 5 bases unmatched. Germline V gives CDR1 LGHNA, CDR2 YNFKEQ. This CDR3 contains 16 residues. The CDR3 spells CASSQGGQGSPGELFF. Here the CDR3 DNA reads TGTGCCAGCAGCCAAGGGGGACAGGGGTCCCCCGGGGAGCTGTTTTTT.

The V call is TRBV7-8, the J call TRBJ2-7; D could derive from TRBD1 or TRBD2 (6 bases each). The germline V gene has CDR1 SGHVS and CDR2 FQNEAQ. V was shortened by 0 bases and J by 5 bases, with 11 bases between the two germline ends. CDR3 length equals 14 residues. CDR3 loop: CASSLAEGGHEQYF. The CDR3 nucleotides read TGTGCCAGCAGCTTAGCGGAGGGGGGACACGAGCAGTACTTC. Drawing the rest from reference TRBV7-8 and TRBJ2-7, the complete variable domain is GAGVSQSPRYKVAKRGQDVALRCDPISGHVSLFWYQQALGQGPEFLTYFQNEAQLDKSGLPSDRFFAERPEGSVSTLKIQRTQQEDSAVYLCASSLAEGGHEQYFGPGTRLTVT.

Here the CDR3 DNA reads TGTGCCAGCAGCTTAGCGAGGGGGGGACTACCCTCAGATACGCAGTATTTT. This gives the protein CASSLARGGLPSDTQYF. V gene TRBV7-9 combines with J gene TRBJ2-3, with D possibly TRBD2 on 7 matching bases. This CDR3 has 17 residues. The V end was cut by 0 bases, the J end by 4 bases, with 17 bases between. CDR1 and CDR2 (germline): SEHNR, FQNEAQ (reference sequence).

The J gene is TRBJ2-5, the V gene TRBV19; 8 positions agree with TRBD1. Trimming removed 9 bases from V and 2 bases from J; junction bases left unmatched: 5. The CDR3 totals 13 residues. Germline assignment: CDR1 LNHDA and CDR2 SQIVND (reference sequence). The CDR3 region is CARLDRVQETQYF. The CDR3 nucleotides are TGTGCCAGGTTGGACAGGGTGCAAGAGACCCAGTACTTC.

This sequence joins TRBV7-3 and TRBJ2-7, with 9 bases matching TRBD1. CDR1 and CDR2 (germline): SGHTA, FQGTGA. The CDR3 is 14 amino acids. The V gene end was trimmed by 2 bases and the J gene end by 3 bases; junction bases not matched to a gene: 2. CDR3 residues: CASSLGTGFYEQYF. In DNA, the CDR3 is TGTGCCAGCAGCTTAGGGACAGGGTTCTACGAGCAGTACTTC.

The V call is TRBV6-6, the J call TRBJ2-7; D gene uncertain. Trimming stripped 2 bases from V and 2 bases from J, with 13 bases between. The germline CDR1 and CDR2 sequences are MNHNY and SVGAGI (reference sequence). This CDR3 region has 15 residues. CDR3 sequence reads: CASSYLSPSAYEQYF. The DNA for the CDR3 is TGTGCCAGCAGTTACCTATCGCCGTCCGCCTACGAGCAGTACTTC.

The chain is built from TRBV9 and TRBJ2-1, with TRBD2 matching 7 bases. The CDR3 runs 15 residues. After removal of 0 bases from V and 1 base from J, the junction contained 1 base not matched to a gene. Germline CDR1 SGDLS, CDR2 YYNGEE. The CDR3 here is CASSVAAGSYNEQFF. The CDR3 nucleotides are TGTGCCAGCAGCGTAGCAGCGGGATCCTACAATGAGCAGTTCTTC.

The CDR3, as DNA: TGTGCCAGCAGCTTAGATGCGGGAGGGCCCCTAAATGAGCAGTTCTTC. Amino acids: CASSLDAGGPLNEQFF. The V gene is TRBV11-3, the J gene TRBJ2-1; TRBD2 agrees at 9 bases. The germline gives CDR1 SGHNT, CDR2 YENEEA. With 0 bases clipped from V and 7 bases from J, the junction kept 7 bases outside the gene matches. The CDR3 length is 16 residues.

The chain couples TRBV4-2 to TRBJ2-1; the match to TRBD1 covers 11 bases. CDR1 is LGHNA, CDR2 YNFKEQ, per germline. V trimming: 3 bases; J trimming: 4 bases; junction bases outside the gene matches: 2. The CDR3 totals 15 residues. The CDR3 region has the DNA TGTGCCAGCAGCCAGGGACAGGGGGGTTACAATGAGCAGTTCTTC. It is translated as CASSQGQGGYNEQFF.

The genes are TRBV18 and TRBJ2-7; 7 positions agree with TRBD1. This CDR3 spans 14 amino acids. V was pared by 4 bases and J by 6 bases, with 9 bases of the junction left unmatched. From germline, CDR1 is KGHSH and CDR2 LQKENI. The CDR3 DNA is TGTGCCAGCTCACTGGGACAGTGGGACCGCGAGCAGTACTTC. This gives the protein CASSLGQWDREQYF.

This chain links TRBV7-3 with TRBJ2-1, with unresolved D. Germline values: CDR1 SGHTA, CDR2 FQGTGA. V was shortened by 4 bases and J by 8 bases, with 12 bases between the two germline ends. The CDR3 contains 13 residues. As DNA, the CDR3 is TGTGCCAGCAGCTCCCTGATGACCGATGAGCAGTTCTTC. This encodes CASSSLMTDEQFF.

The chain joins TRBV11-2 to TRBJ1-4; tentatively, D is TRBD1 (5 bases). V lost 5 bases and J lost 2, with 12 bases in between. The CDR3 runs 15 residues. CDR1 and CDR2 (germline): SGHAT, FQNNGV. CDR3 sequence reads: CASSQDRATNEKLFF. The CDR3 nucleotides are TGTGCCAGCAGCCAAGACAGAGCCACTAATGAAAAACTGTTTTTT.